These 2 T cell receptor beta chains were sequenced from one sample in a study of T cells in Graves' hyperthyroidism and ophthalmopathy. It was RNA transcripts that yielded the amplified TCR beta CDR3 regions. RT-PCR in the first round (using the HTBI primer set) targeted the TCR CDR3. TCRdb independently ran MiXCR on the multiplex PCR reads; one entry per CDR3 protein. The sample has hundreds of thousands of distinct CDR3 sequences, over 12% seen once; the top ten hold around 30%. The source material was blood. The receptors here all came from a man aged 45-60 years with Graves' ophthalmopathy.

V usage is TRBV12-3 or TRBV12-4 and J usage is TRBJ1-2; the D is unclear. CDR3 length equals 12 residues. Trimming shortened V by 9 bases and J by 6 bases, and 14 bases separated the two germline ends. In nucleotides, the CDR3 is TGTGCCAGTGCACCGGGATCGAATGGCTACACCTTC. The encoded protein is CASAPGSNGYTF.

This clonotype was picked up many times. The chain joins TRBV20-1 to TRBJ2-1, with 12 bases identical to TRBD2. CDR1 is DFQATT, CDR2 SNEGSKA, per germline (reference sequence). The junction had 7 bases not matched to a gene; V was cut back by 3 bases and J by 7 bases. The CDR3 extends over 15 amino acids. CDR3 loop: CSASLLAGGVNEQFF. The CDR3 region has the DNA TGCAGTGCTAGTTTACTAGCGGGAGGTGTAAATGAGCAGTTCTTC.